Below, 10 T cell receptor beta chains from the same sample are listed, as sequenced in a study of identical twins. TCRdb reprocessed the 5' RACE reads via MiXCR and lists one record per CDR3 protein. In the table there are about 200,000 distinct CDR3 sequences, 6.5% of which are singletons. In addition, the sample was reused for a study of T cells expressing NK-cell markers.

The material sequenced was CD8+ T cells sorted from blood. All receptors come from a woman aged 18-29 years in good health.

The chain joins TRBV7-9 to TRBJ2-5; D not certain. Trimming shortened V by 1 base and J by 9 bases, and 18 bases separated the two germline ends. This CDR3 is built from 15 residues. Germline assignment: CDR1 SEHNR and CDR2 FQNEAQ (reference sequence). The CDR3 nucleotides read TGTGCCAGCAGCTTAGACTACCCCGTGCTAATGGCCCAGTACTTC. The encoded protein is CASSLDYPVLMAQYF.

This clonotype showed up just a few times. The chain is built from TRBV3-1 and TRBJ2-2; D is uncertain. The V and J ends lost 0 bases and 3 bases respectively, with 8 bases between them. This CDR3 region has 15 residues. From germline, CDR1 is LGHDT and CDR2 YNNKEL (reference sequence). The CDR3 here is CASSQDPRYTGELFF. The CDR3 DNA follows: TGTGCCAGCAGCCAAGATCCTCGATACACCGGGGAGCTGTTTTTT. Using reference TRBV3-1 and TRBJ2-2 for the parts outside the CDR3, the full variable domain is DTAVSQTPKYLVTQMGNDKSIKCEQNLGHDTMYWYKQDSKKFLKIMFSYNNKELIINETVPNRFSPKSPDKAHLNLHINSLELGDSAVYFCASSQDPRYTGELFFGEGSRLTVL.

This clonotype showed up just a few times. J is TRBJ1-1 and V is TRBV5-6, with 7 bases that match TRBD1. The CDR3 extends over 15 amino acids. Germline trimming cut 4 bases from V and 6 bases from J; bases unmatched to any gene: 12. Germline V gives CDR1 SGHDT, CDR2 YYEEEE. The DNA for the CDR3 is TGTGCCAGCAGCGCCCCGGAGGGGGCTTATGCTGAAGCTTTCTTT. The encoded protein is CASSAPEGAYAEAFF.

This clonotype was seen a handful of times. The chain couples TRBV27 to TRBJ1-6, with D possibly matching TRBD1 (5 bases). Per the germline V gene, CDR1 is MNHEY and CDR2 is SMNVEV (reference sequence). V dropped 2 bases and J dropped 9 bases, with 14 bases sitting between them. This CDR3 region has 15 residues. The CDR3 sequence is CASSLGQGFVSPLHF. The CDR3, as DNA: TGTGCCAGCAGTTTAGGGCAGGGCTTCGTTTCACCCCTCCACTTT.

This clonotype appeared many times. The V and J genes are TRBV7-9 and TRBJ2-5; perhaps TRBD1 as D (5 bases). In germline, CDR1 is SEHNR, CDR2 FQNEAQ (reference sequence). V lost 1 base and J lost 2, with 8 bases in between. The CDR3 consists of 14 residues. Here the CDR3 reads CASSLGGRQETQYF. For the CDR3, the DNA is TGTGCCAGCAGCTTAGGGGGCAGGCAAGAGACCCAGTACTTC.

This clonotype showed up many times. V and J are TRBV7-9 and TRBJ1-1; D remains unclear. Germline V gives CDR1 SEHNR, CDR2 FQNEAQ (reference sequence). V was shortened by 3 bases and J by 5 bases, with 7 bases between the two germline ends. The CDR3 is 12 residues long. CDR3 residues: CASSFGRTEAFF. DNA for the CDR3: TGTGCCAGCAGCTTCGGAAGGACTGAAGCTTTCTTT.

This clonotype was seen more than once but under ten times. This CDR3 reads CASTEFDSPGNTIYF. The CDR3, as DNA: TGTGCCAGCACCGAATTCGACAGTCCGGGAAACACCATATATTTT. This sequence joins TRBV2 and TRBJ1-3; possibly TRBD1 for D (5 bases). Trimming shortened V by 7 bases and J by 4 bases, and 17 bases separated the two germline ends. CDR1 is SNHLY, CDR2 FYNNEI, per germline. The CDR3 spans 15 residues.

This clonotype was seen only a few times. The chain links TRBV19 to TRBJ1-5; the D is unclear. This CDR3 is 12 amino acids long. Germline CDR1 LNHDA, CDR2 SQIVND (reference sequence). Trimming left V 4 bases short and J 6 bases short, with 7 bases between. The CDR3 region is CASSTPGQPQHF. In DNA, the CDR3 is TGTGCCAGTAGTACCCCCGGTCAGCCCCAGCATTTT.

This clonotype was detected many times. The chain couples TRBV7-9 to TRBJ2-3, with 11 bases identical to TRBD2. Germline lookup yields CDR1 SEHNR and CDR2 FQNEAQ (reference sequence). With V trimmed by 2 bases and J by 5 bases, 6 bases remained unmatched. The CDR3 has 16 amino acids. This CDR3 reads CASSLLLAGGGDTQYF. CDR3 nucleotide sequence: TGTGCCAGCAGCTTACTTCTAGCGGGGGGCGGAGATACGCAGTATTTT. The whole variable domain, filled in from reference TRBV7-9 and TRBJ2-3, reads DTGVSQNPRHKITKRGQNVTFRCDPISEHNRLYWYRQTLGQGPEFLTYFQNEAQLEKSRLLSDRFSAERPKGSFSTLEIQRTEQGDSAMYLCASSLLLAGGGDTQYFGPGTRLTVL.

This clonotype turned up a few times. The rearrangement uses TRBV20-1 and TRBJ2-7; 9 bases are shared with TRBD2. This CDR3 spans 14 amino acids. The J segment lost 4 bases and the V segment lost 6 bases, leaving 10 bases of the junction unmatched. The germline V gene encodes CDR1 DFQATT and CDR2 SNEGSKA (reference sequence). The CDR3 DNA reads as TGCAGTGCCTCCCCGCGGGAGGGCCGGTACGAGCAGTACTTC. Encoded protein: CSASPREGRYEQYF.